The clone carrying this T cell receptor beta chain occurred a few times. Its antigen is currently unknown. The sample belongs to a study of beta chain features in type 1 diabetes. Background on the study: Patients looked much like healthy donors when it came to age, gender and cell yields. Findings and caveats of the study: Patients with Type 1 diabetes showed moderately but significantly shorter TCRB CDR3s in all four CD4+ subsets.

Trimming removed 3 bases from V and 10 bases from J, with 3 bases in between. This CDR3 is built from 8 residues. Germline CDR1 reads SQVTM; CDR2 reads ANQGSEA. Isolated RNA was reverse transcribed in full, so expressed TCRB transcripts were sequenced. Data came from immunoSEQ multiplex PCR; TCRdb stores just in-frame clones and leaves some out. The data hold about 260,000 clones, with roughly 22% observed a single time. The specimen was naive CD4+ T cells from blood. This chain joins TRBV29-1 and TRBJ1-1; D is ambiguous. The TCR sequence derives from a woman in her thirties or forties with type 1 diabetes. Written as DNA, the CDR3 is TGCAGCGTTGACGGAGCTTTCTTT. Its translation: CSVDGAFF.